One TCR beta chain is described in this entry. The antigen is not known. The CDR3 is 12 amino acids. Looked up from germline, CDR1 is SGHRS and CDR2 is YFSETQ. Deletions cut 4 bases from V and 7 bases from J, with 9 bases between. Sequenced by immunoSEQ multiplex PCR; TCRdb stores in-frame clones only, minus some. Of 180,000 or so clones in the sample, 88% were seen once. This specimen belongs to a study of T cell responses to AZD1222 COVID-19 vaccine. Notes on the study in general: There were repertoire samples only from the period after the peak T cell response.

This clonotype was obtained from an adult who received the AZD1222 COVID-19 vaccine. This chain joins TRBV5-1 and TRBJ2-1; D is unresolved. Here the sequenced sample was peripheral blood, taken 28 days after the second AZD1222 dose. The CDR3 is CASSPLSNEQFF. CDR3 nucleotide sequence: TGCGCCAGCAGCCCCTTGTCGAATGAGCAGTTCTTC.